This T cell receptor beta chain is drawn from a study of blood T cell repertoires in COVID-19. Study at large: Nucleic acid was either cDNA or gDNA, and it came from T cells, B-cell-depleted T cells, or PBMCs.

The CDR3 spans 14 residues. V shed 3 bases and J shed 4 bases, with 10 bases lying between them. Germline values: CDR1 MNHNS, CDR2 SASEGT. In the original processing: Amplification from reference gene primers served as the basis for estimated nucleated cell counts. The assay was immunoSEQ multiplex PCR, and TCRdb's table has in-frame clones only and misses some. The DNA gave D and trimming, while V, J and clone size come from that table. The sample yields about 210,000 clones, 65% to 90% seen once. The rearrangement joins TRBV6-1 to TRBJ1-3; D not resolved. Source material: peripheral blood. The source is a woman in her 70s with COVID-19, enrolled during active disease. Here the CDR3 DNA reads TGTGCCAGCAGTGATGGAGGGATAGGAAACACCATATATTTT. This gives the protein CASSDGGIGNTIYF.